Listed below are T cell receptor beta chains from one sample, sequenced in a study of regulatory T cells in long-lasting Graves disease. MiXCR, run by TCRdb on the multiplex PCR reads, gives a single entry per CDR3 protein. The table has around 460,000 distinct CDR3 sequences, around a fifth seen once. Sequenced material: peripheral blood mononuclear cells (PBMCs), taken when the disease was refractory, from a patient treated with antithyroid drugs. Source of these receptors: a female donor with Graves disease. CDR3s include the opening cysteine and the closing phenylalanine or tryptophan. The order of the fields is V gene, clone size, D gene, J gene, CDR3 protein, CDR3 DNA. A D gene is named only where the DNA matches it firmly. For some rows the clone size is stated as once, few or many, or as a class when expanded; others skip it.

>TRBV9|-|TRBD1|TRBJ1-2
CASSVQGALGYTF
TGTGCCAGCAGCGTCCAGGGGGCTCTTGGCTACACCTTC
>TRBV20-1|-|-|TRBJ2-7
CSALETVSSYEQYF
TGCAGTGCCCTGGAGACAGTTTCCTCCTACGAGCAGTACTTC
>TRBV7-9|few|-|TRBJ2-7
CAPPGENYYEQYF
TGTGCCCCCCCAGGAGAAAATTACTACGAGCAGTACTTC
>TRBV19|once|-|TRBJ2-7
CASGQGTEQYF
TGTGCCAGTGGCCAAGGTACAGAGCAGTACTTC
>TRBV12-3/TRBV12-4|many|TRBD1|TRBJ2-1
CASSPSGTGVFTEQFF
TGTGCCAGCTCCCCCAGCGGGACAGGGGTTTTCACTGAGCAGTTCTTC
>TRBV28|many|-|TRBJ2-4
CAIAEETNIQYF
TGTGCCATCGCCGAGGAGACAAACATTCAGTACTTC
>TRBV18|-|TRBD1|TRBJ1-5
CASSPRGQDQPQHF
TGTGCCAGCTCCCCCAGGGGGCAAGATCAGCCCCAGCATTTT
>TRBV28|many|TRBD1|TRBJ1-2
CASSPPGQGIIYTF
TGTGCCAGCAGCCCCCCGGGACAGGGGATCATCTACACCTTC
>TRBV6-2/TRBV6-3|many|-|TRBJ1-1
CASSYVGDHEAFF
TGTGCCAGCAGTTACGTAGGGGACCATGAAGCTTTCTTT
>TRBV12-5|-|-|TRBJ2-3
CASGTSGSGSADTQYF
TGTGCTAGTGGTACATCCGGGTCTGGGTCGGCAGATACGCAGTATTTT
>TRBV2|many|-|TRBJ2-7
CASSVGGRQVPF
TGTGCCAGCAGTGTTGGAGGGAGACAGGTCCCCTTC
>TRBV29-1|few|-|TRBJ2-7
CSVFLYEQYF
TGCAGCGTTTTTTTATACGAGCAGTACTTC
>TRBV19|many|-|TRBJ1-1
CASSMTAGTEAFF
TGTGCCAGTAGTATGACGGCGGGCACTGAAGCTTTCTTT
>TRBV20-1|-|TRBD1|TRBJ2-1
CSARAGTGSYNEQFF
TGCAGTGCTAGAGCCGGGACAGGGTCCTACAATGAGCAGTTCTTC
>TRBV5-1|once|-|TRBJ1-2
CASSLAGPNYGYTF
TGCGCCAGCAGCTTGGCAGGGCCTAACTATGGCTACACCTTC
>TRBV6-5|-|-|TRBJ1-6
CASSYQGIESPLHF
TGTGCCAGCAGTTACCAAGGGATTGAATCACCCCTCCACTTT
>TRBV11-3|-|-|TRBJ2-3
CASRASERSTDTQYF
TGTGCCAGCAGGGCCTCCGAGCGGTCCACAGATACGCAGTATTTT
>TRBV29-1|-|-|TRBJ2-7
CSVVGSAYEQYF
TGCAGCGTTGTCGGGAGTGCCTACGAGCAGTACTTC
>TRBV9|few|TRBD2|TRBJ2-5
CASSVGGGRSETQYF
TGTGCCAGCAGCGTGGGCGGCGGGAGATCCGAGACCCAGTACTTC
>TRBV2|many|-|TRBJ1-4
CASSVARGVEKLFF
TGTGCCAGCAGTGTGGCCAGAGGAGTCGAAAAACTGTTTTTT
>TRBV7-8|many|TRBD2|TRBJ2-2
CASSFGTSGMNTGELFF
TGTGCCAGCAGCTTTGGGACTAGCGGCATGAACACCGGGGAGCTGTTTTTT
>TRBV15|-|TRBD1|TRBJ1-1
CATNSQGGTEAFF
TGTGCCACCAACTCCCAGGGGGGCACTGAAGCTTTCTTT
>TRBV29-1|-|-|TRBJ2-5
CSVQRLGGTQYF
TGCAGCGTTCAAAGGCTGGGGGGGACCCAGTACTTC
>TRBV7-2|many|-|TRBJ1-2
CMTGTNYGYTF
TGTATGACGGGCACGAACTATGGCTACACCTTC
>TRBV5-6|-|-|TRBJ1-4
CASSLVGRVGEKLFF
TGTGCCAGCAGCTTGGTCGGCAGGGTTGGAGAAAAACTGTTTTTT
>TRBV5-5|few|TRBD2|TRBJ2-6
CASSLVGLTTSGSGLSGANVLTF
TGTGCCAGCAGCTTGGTCGGTCTTACGACTAGCGGGAGCGGGCTCTCTGGGGCCAACGTCCTGACTTTC
>TRBV7-2|many|-|TRBJ2-5
CASSLQRETQYF
TGTGCCAGCAGCTTACAGAGGGAGACCCAGTACTTC
>TRBV20-1|-|TRBD2|TRBJ2-7
CSAISAGGDYEQYF
TGCAGTGCCATCTCAGCGGGAGGGGACTACGAGCAGTACTTC
>TRBV2|-|-|TRBJ2-1
CASSVYGSIDEQFF
TGTGCCAGCAGTGTGTACGGGAGTATAGATGAGCAGTTCTTC
>TRBV30|-|-|TRBJ2-7
CAWSNYYEQYF
TGTGCCTGGAGTAATTACTACGAGCAGTACTTC
>TRBV9|few|-|TRBJ2-7
CASSVAGLPYEQYF
TGTGCCAGCAGCGTAGCTGGATTGCCCTACGAGCAGTACTTC
>TRBV5-6|few|-|TRBJ1-1
CASSLNTENTEAFF
TGTGCCAGCAGCTTAAACACAGAGAACACTGAAGCTTTCTTT
>TRBV19|few|-|TRBJ1-2
CASTRLDIPWDGYTF
TGTGCCAGTACCCGCCTGGACATCCCCTGGGATGGCTACACCTTC
>TRBV7-8|many|-|TRBJ1-1
CASRGGGTTEAFF
TGTGCCAGCAGGGGCGGGGGAACGACTGAAGCTTTCTTT
>TRBV7-2|-|TRBD1|TRBJ1-2
CASSCGARGGSGYTF
TGTGCCAGCAGCTGCGGAGCCAGGGGGGGAAGCGGCTACACCTTC
>TRBV4-3|-|-|TRBJ1-4
CASSQAGATNEKLFF
TGCGCCAGCAGCCAAGCGGGGGCAACTAATGAAAAACTGTTTTTT
>TRBV27|few|-|TRBJ2-2
CASSFSQMNTGELFF
TGTGCCAGCAGTTTCAGCCAAATGAACACCGGGGAGCTGTTTTTT
>TRBV20-1|many|TRBD2|TRBJ2-7
CSAWGGRDEQYF
TGCAGTGCCTGGGGGGGGAGAGACGAGCAGTACTTC
>TRBV5-1|-|-|TRBJ2-7
CASSLRDFPYEQYF
TGCGCCAGCAGCCTCCGGGACTTCCCCTACGAGCAGTACTTC
>TRBV5-1|few|-|TRBJ2-7
CASSLGTGREQYF
TGCGCCAGCAGCTTGGGAACAGGGCGCGAGCAGTACTTC